The T cell receptor (beta chain) described here comes from a study of blood T cell repertoires in COVID-19 (TCRdb year 2020). Regarding the research as a whole: Samples from collaborators originated in the United States, Italy and Spain and spanned both the acute and convalescent phases of COVID-19. Samples were obtained from the ongoing ImmuneRACE study (first 160 participants) and from roughly 1,300 subjects provided by 6 global collaborators. Where HLA class I and class II types were available, the types were taken from metadata supplied by the sample provider, not from assay-based typing. Nearly every sample came with metadata listing a de-identified subject ID, COVID-19 status, age in years and sex. The material from the prospective study consisted of cDNA or gDNA derived from T cells, B-cell-depleted T cells, or PBMCs. The repertoires were released in a freely available public database meant as a resource for research on the immune response to SARS-CoV-2. Subjects who had been exposed to COVID-19, were actively infected with it, or had recovered from it provided the deeply sampled blood TCRbeta repertoires that made up the dataset.

The paper as a whole reports these results and caveats: The amount of clinical and demographic metadata varied by source and participant and was provided uncurated.

The collaborating institutions used their own protocols to collect whole blood in K2EDTA tubes. For TCRbeta analysis, collaborator samples were shipped as frozen whole blood, as isolated PBMCs, or as DNA extracted from either sample type. CDR1 MNHNS and CDR2 SASEGT are derived from the germline V gene. The CDR3 starts with the cysteine, ends with the phenylalanine, and has 17 residues. This entry keeps only the CDR3 DNA: 51 bases, framed from base 1. Trimmed from V: 4 bases; trimmed from J: 0 bases; junction bases lacking a gene match: 8. This clone has only a few counts. The antigen this receptor binds is unknown. Within one base of it there is no much larger clone, and no base qualities were kept. TCRbeta CDR3 regions were amplified from genomic DNA by means of the immunoSEQ Assay, a bias-controlled multiplex PCR. The paper's data handling went like this. Nucleated cell counts per sample were estimated from amplification of reference gene primers within the assay. To quantify the absolute abundance of each unique TCRbeta CDR3 rearrangement, sequence reads were collapsed and filtered. Productive Simpson clonality was computed per sample as the square root of Simpson's diversity index over productive rearrangements. Imported from immuneACCESS, the table was reduced by TCRdb to in-frame sequences with V and J called. These copies leave out some clones; in studies compared against another copy, an unresolved V gene accounts for under half, and the cause of the remainder is not known. V and J calls and clone size are given by that table; D and trimming were obtained from the DNA. The sample yields some 130,000 clones; about 80% were counted once. The ten largest clones take up around 4.1% of the sample.

The chain joins TRBV6-1 to TRBJ2-4, with TRBD2 matching 8 junction bases. The TCR sequence derives from a woman older than 75 with acute or convalescent COVID-19. The material sequenced was peripheral blood. The encoded CDR3 is CASSGVAGPIAKNIQYF. The nucleotide sequence reads TGTGCCAGCAGTGGGGTAGCGGGACCGATAGCCAAAAACATTCAGTACTTC.